This passage covers 13 T cell receptor beta chains from one sample sequenced in a study of CD8 T cells in ankylosing spondylitis. Via MiXCR, TCRdb re-called the 5' RACE reads, giving one row per CDR3 protein. Of about 360,000 distinct CDR3 sequences listed, more than 20% are singletons. Sequencing used blood, either unsorted or a sorted T cell fraction (not recorded which). Receptors were obtained from a male donor with ankylosing spondylitis or in good health (not recorded which).

The table lists this clonotype with a few counts. V and J are TRBV11-2 and TRBJ2-3, with 9 bases identical to TRBD1. V lost 4 bases and J lost 2; bases outside the gene matches: 10. The CDR3 sequence is 17 residues long. Germline V gene data show CDR1 as SGHAT and CDR2 as FQNNGV. CDR3 bases: TGTGCCAGCAGCTACCCGCGACAGGGGGTTGACACAGATACGCAGTATTTT. Protein sequence: CASSYPRQGVDTDTQYF.

The DNA of the CDR3 is TGTGCCAGCAGCTTAGTCGGTGCTCGCAATGAGCAGTTCTTC. This sequence encodes CASSLVGARNEQFF. This sequence joins TRBV7-9 and TRBJ2-1; D remains ambiguous. CDR1 and CDR2 from the germline V gene are SEHNR and FQNEAQ (reference sequence). CDR3 length equals 14 residues. The V end was cut by 1 base, the J end by 6 bases, with 10 bases between.

CDR3 region: CAWSEYSLYAYEQYF. The CDR3 DNA follows: TGTGCCTGGAGTGAGTACAGCCTCTACGCCTACGAGCAGTACTTC. The chain couples TRBV30 to TRBJ2-7; D gene unclear. This CDR3 comprises 15 residues. Per germline, CDR1 GTSNPN and CDR2 SVGIG (reference sequence). The V end lost 1 base, the J end lost 2 bases, and 15 bases lay between the germline ends.

The V and J genes are TRBV25-1 and TRBJ2-7; perhaps TRBD1 as D (5 bases). The CDR3 has 13 amino acids. Trimming pared 8 bases from V and 0 bases from J, leaving 11 bases between. Germline lookup yields CDR1 MGHDK and CDR2 SYGVNS. CDR3 nucleotides: TGTGCCAGCCAGGCAGGGAACTCCTACGAGCAGTACTTC. It translates to CASQAGNSYEQYF.

This clonotype ranks as medium-sized. The chain couples TRBV20-1 to TRBJ1-6, with D perhaps TRBD1 (5 bases). There are 13 residues in the CDR3. Germline lookup yields CDR1 DFQATT and CDR2 SNEGSKA (reference sequence). Between the trimmed V and J ends, which lost 0 bases and 9 bases, there was a span of 9 bases. The DNA of the CDR3 is TGCAGTGCTAGAGAGCAGGGAGCTTCACCCCTCCACTTT. Translation gives CSAREQGASPLHF.

In this sample, this clonotype turned up many times. The rearrangement joins TRBV12-3 or TRBV12-4 to TRBJ1-2; unclear D gene. V was pared by 5 bases and J by 8 bases, with 12 bases between. CDR3 size: 12 residues. The CDR3 DNA sequence: TGTGCCAGCAGTCCCCCCGGGGTCGGCTACACCTTC. Translated, it gives CASSPPGVGYTF.

This clonotype was seen a handful of times. The V call is TRBV5-6, the J call TRBJ2-2; D remains ambiguous. The V gene's germline CDR1 is SGHDT and CDR2 YYEEEE. Trimming removed 0 bases from V and 5 bases from J, with 8 bases in between. The CDR3 is 14 amino acids. The CDR3 nucleotides are TGTGCCAGCAGCTTGGGTAGAGGAACCGGGGAGCTGTTTTTT. Protein product: CASSLGRGTGELFF.

This clonotype was recorded at least ten times. The CDR3 bases are TGTGCCAGCAGGGAGACAGGGACCTACGAGCAGTACTTC. This sequence encodes CASRETGTYEQYF. The V and J genes are TRBV12-3 or TRBV12-4 and TRBJ2-7; 7 positions match TRBD1. V lost 6 bases, J lost 2 bases, and 4 bases stayed unmatched. The CDR3 is made up of 13 amino acids.

In its sample, this clonotype was seen many times. The rearrangement joins TRBV29-1 to TRBJ2-2; possible D gene TRBD1, 5 bases. V was pared by 7 bases and J by 2 bases, with 14 bases between. Germline-derived CDR1 and CDR2 are SQVTM and ANQGSEA. The CDR3 spans 14 residues. In DNA form, the CDR3 reads TGCAGCGCCGTCCGGCAGGGTAACACCGGGGAGCTGTTTTTT. Amino acids: CSAVRQGNTGELFF.

The rearrangement links TRBV19 to TRBJ2-3, with D uncertain. V was clipped by 1 base and J by 0 bases, with 11 bases between them. The CDR3 is 16 residues long. Germline V CDR1 and CDR2: LNHDA, SQIVND (reference sequence). This chain's CDR3 is CASSIGVTASTDTQYF. As DNA, the CDR3 is TGTGCCAGTAGTATAGGTGTAACTGCTAGCACAGATACGCAGTATTTT.

This clonotype was found a few times. The chain combines TRBV29-1 with TRBJ2-5; D is unresolved. In germline, CDR1 is SQVTM, CDR2 ANQGSEA. The CDR3 sequence is 15 residues long. V lost 2 bases, J lost 0 bases, and 13 bases lay in between. The CDR3 protein is CSVEPGLGYQETQYF. The DNA of the CDR3 is TGCAGCGTTGAACCGGGTTTGGGGTACCAAGAGACCCAGTACTTC.

The chain employs TRBV15 and TRBJ2-3, with 7 bases identical to TRBD1. V lost 3 bases to trimming and J lost 0 bases; unmatched junction nucleotides: 18. The CDR3 runs 20 residues. Germline V gene sequence: CDR1 LNHNV, CDR2 YYDKDF (reference sequence). The CDR3 DNA sequence: TGTGCCACCAGCAGCATCTTCCGGGACAGCTTAACGGGGAGCACAGATACGCAGTATTTT. It is translated as CATSSIFRDSLTGSTDTQYF. Supplemented by reference TRBV15 and TRBJ2-3, the full variable domain reads DAMVIQNPRYQVTQFGKPVTLSCSQTLNHNVMYWYQQKSSQAPKLLFHYYDKDFNNEADTPDNFQSRRPNTSFCFLDIRSPGLGDTAMYLCATSSIFRDSLTGSTDTQYFGPGTRLTVL.

The genes are TRBV6-5 and TRBJ2-3; 9 bases line up with TRBD1. Germline loops: CDR1 MNHEY, CDR2 SVGAGI. The CDR3 consists of 18 residues. Germline trimming cut 0 bases from V and 4 bases from J; bases unmatched to any gene: 11. CDR3 residues: CASSYSWGTGFQSDTQYF. The CDR3, as DNA: TGTGCCAGCAGTTACTCGTGGGGGACAGGGTTTCAGTCAGATACGCAGTATTTT.